The 22 T cell receptor beta chains below come from one sample, sequenced in a study of T cells after yellow fever vaccination. One entry per CDR3 protein results from TCRdb running MiXCR on the 5' RACE reads. The sample carries over 35,000 distinct CDR3 sequences, around 6.5% recorded once. Sequencing was performed on PBMCs, either bulk or a sorted T-cell subset (CD4+, CD8+, memory, or dextramer-sorted; not recorded which), taken 45 days after the yellow fever booster vaccination. These receptors originate from a man aged 25-45 years who received the YFV17D yellow fever vaccine.

This clonotype showed up many times. This chain links TRBV20-1 with TRBJ2-3; 8 nucleotides line up with TRBD1. Trimming cost V 7 bases and J 1 base; bases outside gene matches: 7. CDR1 is DFQATT, CDR2 SNEGSKA, per germline (reference sequence). CDR3 length equals 14 residues. CDR3 sequence reads: CSVDIRGRTDTQYF. In nucleotides, the CDR3 is TGCAGTGTCGATATCAGGGGGCGCACAGATACGCAGTATTTT.

This clonotype was observed at least ten times. The chain joins TRBV7-8 to TRBJ2-7; maybe TRBD1 (6 bases). V dropped 3 bases and J dropped 2 bases, with 11 bases sitting between them. This CDR3 contains 14 residues. Germline loops: CDR1 SGHVS, CDR2 FQNEAQ. CDR3 amino acids: CASSFQGSAYEQYF. For the CDR3, the DNA is TGTGCCAGCAGCTTCCAGGGGAGTGCCTACGAGCAGTACTTC.

This clonotype showed up many times. The chain has TRBV20-1 and TRBJ2-3; D remains ambiguous. Germline V gene sequence: CDR1 DFQATT, CDR2 SNEGSKA (reference sequence). The length of the CDR3 is 13 residues. V was clipped by 3 bases and J by 2 bases, with 9 bases between them. As DNA, the CDR3 is TGCAGTGCTAGTTTCGCGGACACAGATACGCAGTATTTT. This gives the protein CSASFADTDTQYF.

This clonotype showed up just a few times. The rearrangement joins TRBV15 to TRBJ1-2; 9 nucleotides match TRBD1. Germline loops: CDR1 LNHNV, CDR2 YYDKDF (reference sequence). The CDR3 has 15 residues. The V segment lost 5 bases and the J segment 4 bases; nucleotides outside the gene matches: 8. The CDR3 sequence is CATSLLTGGSYGYTF. As DNA, the CDR3 is TGTGCCACCAGCCTACTGACAGGGGGTAGCTATGGCTACACCTTC. Based on the CDR3 plus reference TRBV15 and TRBJ1-2, the full variable domain is DAMVIQNPRYQVTQFGKPVTLSCSQTLNHNVMYWYQQKSSQAPKLLFHYYDKDFNNEADTPDNFQSRRPNTSFCFLDIRSPGLGDTAMYLCATSLLTGGSYGYTFGSGTRLTVV.

This clonotype was observed many times. V is TRBV5-1 and J is TRBJ2-7; D is possibly TRBD1 (6 bases). CDR1 and CDR2 (germline): SGHRS, YFSETQ. This CDR3 has 14 amino acids. V was cut by 0 bases and J by 5 bases, with 12 bases left in between. The chain's CDR3 is CASSLVVQGHEQYF. In DNA, the CDR3 is TGCGCCAGCAGCTTGGTGGTACAGGGCCACGAGCAGTACTTC.

This clonotype was recorded a few times. The V gene is TRBV20-1, the J gene TRBJ2-3; tentative D call: TRBD1 (5 bases). The CDR3 loop spans 16 amino acids. In germline, CDR1 is DFQATT, CDR2 SNEGSKA (reference sequence). The ends were cut back, 3 bases at V and 0 bases at J, with 16 bases in the middle. The CDR3 loop is CSASFYLTVSTDTQYF. The CDR3, as DNA: TGCAGTGCTAGTTTTTATTTGACAGTTAGCACAGATACGCAGTATTTT.

This clonotype was observed many times. The J gene is TRBJ1-2, the V gene TRBV12-3 or TRBV12-4; 8 bases fit TRBD1. Losses at the gene ends were 5 bases for V and 8 bases for J; bases not matched to a gene: 4. This CDR3 spans 12 amino acids. The CDR3 region has the DNA TGTGCCAGCAGTAAGACAGGGGAAGGCTACACCTTC. Translating it yields CASSKTGEGYTF.

The chain carries TRBV7-9 and TRBJ2-1; D is uncertain. The CDR3 is 11 amino acids. Germline assignment: CDR1 SEHNR and CDR2 FQNEAQ (reference sequence). V dropped 4 bases and J dropped 6 bases, with 4 bases sitting between them. The CDR3 DNA follows: TGTGCCAGCAGCTCGTTCAATGAGCAGTTCTTC. As protein: CASSSFNEQFF.

The chain is built from TRBV20-1 and TRBJ2-1; 8 positions match TRBD2. The germline CDR1 and CDR2 sequences are DFQATT and SNEGSKA (reference sequence). V trimming: 3 bases; J trimming: 5 bases; junction bases outside the gene matches: 9. CDR3 length: 15 amino acids. The DNA for the CDR3 is TGCAGTGCTAGCTTAGCGGGAACGCTAGACAATGAGCAGTTCTTC. Protein: CSASLAGTLDNEQFF.

The V gene is TRBV28, the J gene TRBJ1-2, with no clear D. CDR1 is MDHEN, CDR2 SYDVKM, per germline. V lost 6 bases to trimming and J lost 6 bases, with 14 bases between them. This CDR3 has 13 amino acids. In nucleotides, the CDR3 is TGTGCCAGCAGAAGCGCGCCTCTGGATGGCTACACCTTC. Its protein is CASRSAPLDGYTF.

This clonotype was picked up many times. V usage is TRBV27 and J usage is TRBJ2-7; D possibly corresponds to TRBD2 (5 bases). Trimming shortened V by 11 bases and J by 6 bases, and 20 bases separated the two germline ends. The CDR3 contains 13 residues. Germline lookup yields CDR1 MNHEY and CDR2 SMNVEV (reference sequence). The CDR3 spells CASHLAPGSEQYF. CDR3 DNA: TGTGCCTCTCACCTCGCGCCGGGGAGCGAGCAGTACTTC.

The chain combines TRBV11-2 with TRBJ2-5; the match to TRBD1 covers 9 bases. CDR3 length: 17 residues. The germline V gene encodes CDR1 SGHAT and CDR2 FQNNGV. V lost 0 bases to trimming and J lost 5 bases; unmatched junction nucleotides: 10. The CDR3 is CASSLDPRTGVRETQYF. In DNA form, the CDR3 reads TGTGCCAGCAGCTTAGACCCCCGGACAGGGGTGCGGGAGACCCAGTACTTC.

Many counts were recorded for this clonotype. The rearrangement joins TRBV27 to TRBJ2-5, with D possibly being TRBD1 or TRBD2 (5 bases each). The V gene lost 2 bases and the J gene lost 13 bases, with 17 bases spanning the gap. This CDR3 contains 13 residues. Germline CDR1 MNHEY, CDR2 SMNVEV (reference sequence). The DNA of the CDR3 is TGTGCCAGCAGTTTAGGGTCCCCGGGACCAAGGTACTTC. This encodes CASSLGSPGPRYF.

The genes are TRBV20-1 and TRBJ2-1; 8 bases are shared with TRBD2. Germline CDR1 reads DFQATT; CDR2 reads SNEGSKA (reference sequence). V lost 3 bases and J lost 10; bases outside the gene matches: 5. This CDR3 is 12 amino acids long. CDR3 region: CSARREVFEQFF. The CDR3 DNA reads TGCAGTGCTAGGCGGGAGGTATTCGAGCAGTTCTTC.

The sample holds a few counts of this clonotype. The V call is TRBV18, the J call TRBJ1-1, with 12 bases aligning to TRBD1. Trimming took 3 bases from V and 6 from J; bases not matched to a gene: 8. Per germline, CDR1 KGHSH and CDR2 LQKENI. CDR3 length: 16 residues. The CDR3 sequence: CASSPTLGQGAPEAFF. The CDR3 region has the DNA TGTGCCAGCTCACCGACCCTGGGACAGGGGGCACCTGAAGCTTTCTTT.

The rearrangement links TRBV2 to TRBJ2-2; possibly TRBD1 or TRBD2 for D (5 bases each). Germline V CDR1 and CDR2: SNHLY, FYNNEI. V shed 7 bases and J shed 4 bases, with 13 bases lying between them. The CDR3 runs 14 residues. CDR3 residues: CASISRGSTGELFF. The CDR3 nucleotides read TGTGCCAGCATAAGTCGGGGCAGCACCGGGGAGCTGTTTTTT. Based on the CDR3 plus reference TRBV2 and TRBJ2-2, the full variable domain is EPEVTQTPSHQVTQMGQEVILRCVPISNHLYFYWYRQILGQKVEFLVSFYNNEISEKSEIFDDQFSVERPDGSNFTLKIRSTKLEDSAMYFCASISRGSTGELFFGEGSRLTVL.

This clonotype has a count of ten or more. The chain links TRBV10-3 to TRBJ2-1; 12 positions match TRBD2. Germline V lookup: CDR1 ENHRY, CDR2 SYGVKD. The trim removed 6 bases at V and 0 bases at J, leaving 9 bases unmatched. The CDR3 has 18 residues. Here the CDR3 reads CAIRGTSGRSSSYNEQFF. In nucleotides, the CDR3 is TGTGCCATCAGGGGTACTAGCGGGAGGAGTAGCTCCTACAATGAGCAGTTCTTC.

There are many counts of this clonotype. This chain uses TRBV20-1 with TRBJ2-7, with no clear D. CDR1 is DFQATT and CDR2 is SNEGSKA in the germline V gene (reference sequence). This CDR3 has 14 residues. Trimming pared 3 bases from V and 2 bases from J, leaving 14 bases between. The CDR3 bases are TGCAGTGCTAGGCCTGGAATGGTGCCCTACGAGCAGTACTTC. Protein sequence: CSARPGMVPYEQYF.

V gene TRBV27 combines with J gene TRBJ1-4; TRBD1 might be the D (5 bases). Per germline, CDR1 MNHEY and CDR2 SMNVEV (reference sequence). CDR3 size: 16 residues. V was shortened by 7 bases and J by 0 bases, with 15 bases between the two germline ends. The CDR3 spells CASTSGGSATNEKLFF. CDR3 DNA sequence: TGTGCCAGCACAAGCGGGGGTTCCGCAACTAATGAAAAACTGTTTTTT.

This clonotype appeared many times. The rearrangement joins TRBV21-1 to TRBJ2-1. TRBV21-1 represents a pseudogene. CDR3 size: 16 residues. Here the CDR3 DNA reads TGTGCCAGCAGCAAATATTTCGAGATAGAGATAGATGAGCAGTTCTTC. Amino acids: CASSKYFEIEIDEQFF.

This clonotype was recorded at least ten times. The rearrangement links TRBV7-2 to TRBJ2-5; D remains unclear. This CDR3 is built from 14 residues. Per germline, CDR1 SGHTA and CDR2 FQGNSA. Trimming removed 1 base at V and 5 bases at J, with 11 bases between. CDR3 loop: CASSLGRGGETQYF. The DNA of the CDR3 is TGTGCCAGCAGCTTAGGACGCGGCGGCGAGACCCAGTACTTC.

The chain links TRBV6-1 to TRBJ2-1, with D possibly matching TRBD1 (6 bases). Germline CDR1 reads MNHNS; CDR2 reads SASEGT. Trimming removed 6 bases at V and 8 bases at J, with 20 bases between. This CDR3 comprises 15 residues. CDR3 bases: TGTGCCAGCAGCAAAGGTACAGGGAAACGCGATGAGCAGTTCTTC. Its protein is CASSKGTGKRDEQFF.